The 10 T cell receptor beta chains given below trace back to one sample, sequenced in a study of T cell responses to AZD1222 COVID-19 vaccine. TCRdb's table, derived via immunoSEQ multiplex PCR, lists solely in-frame clones and lacks some. The sample lists 150,000 to 200,000 clones; 90% were seen once. Sequencing used peripheral blood, obtained on day 0 of AZD1222 vaccination. These receptors came from an adult in good health.

This chain connects TRBV10-1 to TRBJ2-1; D is possibly TRBD2 (6 bases). CDR1 and CDR2 (germline): WNHNN, SYGVQD (reference sequence). The CDR3 covers 15 residues. Trimming took 5 bases from V and 0 from J, leaving 11 bases between them. CDR3: CASSRDLSSYNEQFF. The CDR3 DNA reads as TGCGCCAGCAGTCGGGACTTGAGCTCCTACAATGAGCAGTTCTTC.

The V gene is TRBV9, the J gene TRBJ2-7, with a weak D call TRBD2 (5 bases). Trimming removed 0 bases from V and 7 bases from J, with 14 bases in between. In germline, CDR1 is SGDLS, CDR2 YYNGEE. The CDR3 totals 14 residues. DNA of the CDR3: TGTGCCAGCAGCGTAGCTACGACCAGAGGGGAGCAGTACTTC. Translation gives CASSVATTRGEQYF.

V usage is TRBV6-2 or TRBV6-3 and J usage is TRBJ1-1; unclear D gene. Germline V gene lookup returns CDR1 MNHEY and CDR2 SVGEGT. Deletions cut 6 bases from V and 6 bases from J, with 11 bases between. The CDR3 loop spans 12 amino acids. The CDR3 here is CASSSTRAEAFF. The CDR3 DNA reads TGTGCCAGCAGCTCCACAAGGGCTGAAGCTTTCTTT.

The rearrangement links TRBV3-1 (or the pseudogene TRBV3-2) to TRBJ1-2; 9 bases match TRBD1. This CDR3 contains 15 residues. J was trimmed by 6 bases and V by 3 bases; bases with no gene match: 8. Germline CDR1 reads LGHDT; CDR2 reads YNNKEL (reference sequence). The chain's CDR3 is CASSHGLTGGNGYTF. CDR3 in DNA: TGTGCCAGCAGCCACGGATTAACAGGGGGCAATGGCTACACCTTC.

V usage is TRBV4-1 and J usage is TRBJ2-2; D unclear. V lost 4 bases and J 2 bases, leaving 11 bases between the germline ends. The CDR3 has 15 residues. Germline assignment: CDR1 MGHRA and CDR2 YSYEKL. Written as DNA, the CDR3 is TGCGCCAGCAGCCCCAGAGTTTCTAACACCGGGGAGCTGTTTTTT. Translating it yields CASSPRVSNTGELFF.

Turning to this clone: A junction boundary mismatches the germline segment, possibly from a read error. V and J are TRBV6-1 and TRBJ1-2; D remains ambiguous. The CDR3 contains 14 residues. The germline gives CDR1 MNHNS, CDR2 SASEGT. CDR3 nucleotide sequence: TGTGCCAGCAGCGAAGCGACCCCCTCCTATGGCTACACCTTC. Residues: CASSEATPSYGYTF.

This clone showed up just once. This chain joins TRBV28 and TRBJ2-2; D is unclear. From germline, CDR1 is MDHEN and CDR2 SYDVKM. This CDR3 is 13 amino acids long. V lost 3 bases, J lost 2 bases, and 4 bases lay in between. CDR3 DNA sequence: TGTGCCAGCAGTTTTTCTAACACCGGGGAGCTGTTTTTT. It specifies CASSFSNTGELFF.

The chain joins TRBV4-3 to TRBJ2-1; no reliable D call. This CDR3 region has 15 residues. CDR1 and CDR2 (germline): LGHNA, YSLEER. Between the trimmed V and J ends, which lost 4 bases and 0 bases, there was a span of 10 bases. CDR3 DNA sequence: TGCGCCAGCAGCCCTCTTTCCAGCTCCTACAATGAGCAGTTCTTC. The encoded protein is CASSPLSSSYNEQFF.

Comments on this clone: The CDR3 does not close with the conserved phenylalanine or tryptophan, likely indicating a read error. The DNA is left out, because the CDR3 cannot be placed on it with certainty; the CDR3 is given as TCRdb lists it. This rearrangement joins TRBV5-1 to TRBJ1-6; no DNA check was done on the table's D call, TRBD1. Germline-derived CDR1 and CDR2 are SGHRS and YFSETQ. Including both end residues, the CDR3 is 12 amino acids long. The CDR3 is CASSTDRPIIIP.

This clone came up once. This rearrangement joins TRBV7-6 to TRBJ1-5; D remains unclear. Trimming cost V 2 bases and J 11 bases, with 13 bases left between them. Germline V gene lookup returns CDR1 SGHVS and CDR2 FNYEAQ. This CDR3 spans 13 amino acids. CDR3 residues: CASSLYPLETQHF. CDR3 DNA: TGTGCCAGCAGCTTATACCCTCTCGAAACCCAGCATTTT.